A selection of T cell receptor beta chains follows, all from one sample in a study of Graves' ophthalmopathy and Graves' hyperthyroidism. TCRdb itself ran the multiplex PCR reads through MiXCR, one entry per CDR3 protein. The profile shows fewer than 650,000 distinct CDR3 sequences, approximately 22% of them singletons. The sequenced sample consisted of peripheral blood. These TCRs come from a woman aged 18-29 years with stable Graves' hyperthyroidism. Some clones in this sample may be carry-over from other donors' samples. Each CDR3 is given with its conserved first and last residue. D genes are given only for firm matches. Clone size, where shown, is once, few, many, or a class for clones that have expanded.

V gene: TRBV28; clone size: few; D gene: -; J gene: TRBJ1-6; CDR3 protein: CASMGRGNSPLHF; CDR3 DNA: TGTGCCAGCATGGGTCGGGGTAATTCACCCCTCCACTTT
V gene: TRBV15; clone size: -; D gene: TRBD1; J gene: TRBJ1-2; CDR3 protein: CATSPRTGGYGYTF; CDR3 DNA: TGTGCCACCAGCCCAAGGACAGGGGGCTATGGCTACACCTTC
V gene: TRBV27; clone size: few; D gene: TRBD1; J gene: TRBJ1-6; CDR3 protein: CASSLGQGGLTLHF; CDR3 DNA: TGTGCCAGCAGTTTAGGTCAGGGGGGTTTGACCCTCCACTTT
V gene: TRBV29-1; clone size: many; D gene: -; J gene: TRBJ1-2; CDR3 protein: CSVESTAPRTDYGYTF; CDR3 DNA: TGCAGCGTTGAATCAACCGCCCCCCGGACAGACTATGGCTACACCTTC
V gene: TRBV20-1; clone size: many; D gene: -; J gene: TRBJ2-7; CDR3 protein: CSAPLNSRTSYEQYF; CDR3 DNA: TGCAGTGCCCCCTTGAACAGTCGAACCTCCTACGAGCAGTACTTC
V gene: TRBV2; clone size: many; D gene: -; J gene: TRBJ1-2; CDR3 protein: CASITGNYGYTF; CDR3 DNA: TGTGCCAGCATTACAGGGAACTATGGCTACACCTTC
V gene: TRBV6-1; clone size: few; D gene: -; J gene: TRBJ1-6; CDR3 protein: CASSPRASSYNSPLHF; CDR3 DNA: TGTGCCAGCAGCCCCCGGGCGAGCTCCTATAATTCACCCCTCCACTTT
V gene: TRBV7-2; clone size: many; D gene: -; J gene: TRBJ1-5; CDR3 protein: CASSPGTGANQPQHF; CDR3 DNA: TGTGCCAGCAGCCCCGGGACCGGAGCAAATCAGCCCCAGCATTTT
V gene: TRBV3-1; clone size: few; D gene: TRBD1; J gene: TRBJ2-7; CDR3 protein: CASSPWGQGDEQYF; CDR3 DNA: TGTGCCAGCAGCCCCTGGGGACAGGGGGACGAGCAGTACTTC
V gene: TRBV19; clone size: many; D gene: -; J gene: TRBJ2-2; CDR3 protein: CASSTTGNTGELFF; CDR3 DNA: TGTGCCAGTAGTACGACAGGGAACACCGGGGAGCTGTTTTTT
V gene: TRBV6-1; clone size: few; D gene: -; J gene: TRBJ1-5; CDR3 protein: CASREEPGRNQPQHF; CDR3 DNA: TGTGCCAGCAGGGAGGAACCAGGGCGCAATCAGCCCCAGCATTTT
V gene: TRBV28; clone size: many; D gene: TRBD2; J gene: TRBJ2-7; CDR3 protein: CASSFGGLAGGGEQYF; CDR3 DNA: TGTGCCAGCAGTTTCGGGGGACTAGCGGGAGGGGGCGAGCAGTACTTC
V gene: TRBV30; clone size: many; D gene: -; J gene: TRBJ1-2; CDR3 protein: CAWITTGRANYGYTF; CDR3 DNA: TGTGCCTGGATTACCACAGGGAGAGCTAACTATGGCTACACCTTC
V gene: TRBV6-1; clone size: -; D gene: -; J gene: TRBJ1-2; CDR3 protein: CASEEQEHYGYTF; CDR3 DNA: TGTGCCAGCGAGGAACAGGAACACTATGGCTACACCTTC
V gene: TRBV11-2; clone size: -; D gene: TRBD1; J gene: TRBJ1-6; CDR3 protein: CASSVHGQGSSYNSPLHF; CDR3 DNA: TGTGCCAGCAGCGTACACGGACAGGGGAGCTCCTATAATTCACCCCTCCACTTT
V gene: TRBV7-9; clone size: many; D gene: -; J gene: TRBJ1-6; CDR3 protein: CATQSGQENSPLHF; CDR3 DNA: TGTGCCACCCAGTCGGGACAAGAAAATTCACCCCTCCACTTT
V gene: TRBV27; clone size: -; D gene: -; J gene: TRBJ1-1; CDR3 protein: CASSLPTNTEAVF; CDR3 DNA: TGTGCCAGCAGTTTACCCACGAACACTGAAGCTGTCTTT
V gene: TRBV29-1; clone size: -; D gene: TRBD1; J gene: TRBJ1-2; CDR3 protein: CSVEENRGRDYTF; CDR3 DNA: TGCAGCGTTGAAGAGAACAGGGGGCGCGACTACACCTTC
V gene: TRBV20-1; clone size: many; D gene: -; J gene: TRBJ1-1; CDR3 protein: CSARGADTEAFF; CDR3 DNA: TGCAGTGCTAGGGGGGCGGACACTGAAGCTTTCTTT
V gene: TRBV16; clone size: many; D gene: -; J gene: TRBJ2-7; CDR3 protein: CASSPARQEVEQYF; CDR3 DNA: TGTGCCAGCAGCCCCGCCCGACAGGAGGTCGAGCAGTACTTC
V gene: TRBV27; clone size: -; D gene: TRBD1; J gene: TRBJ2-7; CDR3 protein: CASSLRGRAYEQYF; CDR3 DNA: TGTGCCAGCAGTTTGAGGGGGCGAGCCTACGAGCAGTACTTC
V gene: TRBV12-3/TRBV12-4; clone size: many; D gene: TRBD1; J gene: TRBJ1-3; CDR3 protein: CASSLKGAGGNTIYF; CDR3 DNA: TGTGCCAGCAGTTTAAAGGGGGCAGGAGGAAACACCATATATTTT
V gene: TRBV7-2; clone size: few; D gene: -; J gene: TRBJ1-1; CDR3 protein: CASSYQAGLEAFF; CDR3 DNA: TGTGCCAGCAGTTATCAGGCGGGCCTTGAAGCTTTCTTT
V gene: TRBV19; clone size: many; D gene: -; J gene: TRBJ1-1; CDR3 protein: CASRRRGGGTEAFF; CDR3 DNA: TGTGCCAGCCGACGCAGGGGCGGTGGCACTGAAGCTTTCTTT
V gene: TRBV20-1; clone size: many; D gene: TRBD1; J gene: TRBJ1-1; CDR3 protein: CSAFDRDTEAFF; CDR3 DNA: TGCAGTGCTTTCGACAGGGACACTGAAGCTTTCTTT
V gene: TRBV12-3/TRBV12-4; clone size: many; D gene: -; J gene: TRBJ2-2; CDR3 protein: CASSRGAVAGELFF; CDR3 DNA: TGTGCCAGCTCTAGGGGGGCCGTGGCCGGGGAGCTGTTTTTT
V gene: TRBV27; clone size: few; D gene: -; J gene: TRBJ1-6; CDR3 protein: CASSLSIGALSSPLHF; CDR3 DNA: TGTGCCAGCAGTTTATCGATAGGTGCTCTTAGTTCACCCCTCCACTTT
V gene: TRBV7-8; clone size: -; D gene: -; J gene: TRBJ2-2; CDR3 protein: CASSPPGEEELFF; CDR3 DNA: TGTGCCAGCAGCCCCCCTGGGGAAGAGGAGCTGTTTTTT
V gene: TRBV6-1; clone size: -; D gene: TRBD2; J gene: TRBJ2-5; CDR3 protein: CATKTSGQETQYF; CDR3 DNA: TGTGCCACCAAGACTAGCGGTCAAGAGACCCAGTACTTC
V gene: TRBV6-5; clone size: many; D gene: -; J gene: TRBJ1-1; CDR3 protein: CASSYEGGGNTEAFF; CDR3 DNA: TGTGCCAGCAGTTACGAGGGGGGTGGGAACACTGAAGCTTTCTTT
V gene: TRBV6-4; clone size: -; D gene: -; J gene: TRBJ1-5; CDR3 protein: CASSEQPNQPQHF; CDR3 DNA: TGTGCCAGCAGTGAACAGCCCAATCAGCCCCAGCATTTT
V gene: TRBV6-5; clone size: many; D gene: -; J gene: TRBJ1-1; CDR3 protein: CASSYGRTEAFF; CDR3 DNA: TGTGCCAGCAGTTACGGGAGGACTGAAGCTTTCTTT
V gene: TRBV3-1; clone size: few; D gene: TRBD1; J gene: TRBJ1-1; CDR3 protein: CASSQDGRTGNTEAFF; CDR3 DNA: TGTGCCAGCAGCCAAGATGGGAGGACAGGGAACACTGAAGCTTTCTTT
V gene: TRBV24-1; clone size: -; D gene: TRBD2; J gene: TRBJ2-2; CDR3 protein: CATSDHRTSSTGELFF; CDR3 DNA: TGTGCCACCAGTGATCACCGGACTAGTAGCACCGGGGAGCTGTTTTTT
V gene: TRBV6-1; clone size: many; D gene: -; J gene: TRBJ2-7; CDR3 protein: CASSDVTPSSYEQYF; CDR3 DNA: TGTGCCAGCAGTGACGTGACTCCTAGCTCCTACGAGCAGTACTTC
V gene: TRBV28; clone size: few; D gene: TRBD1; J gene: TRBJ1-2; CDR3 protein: CASSLPGQEKNYGYTF; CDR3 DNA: TGTGCCAGCAGTTTGCCGGGACAGGAAAAGAACTATGGCTACACCTTC
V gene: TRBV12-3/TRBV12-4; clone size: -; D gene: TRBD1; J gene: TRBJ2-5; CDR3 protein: CASSLPFWTGNSETQYF; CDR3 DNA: TGTGCCAGCAGTTTACCGTTTTGGACAGGGAATAGTGAGACCCAGTACTTC
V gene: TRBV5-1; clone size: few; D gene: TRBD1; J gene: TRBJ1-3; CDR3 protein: CASSFGQGAARTIYF; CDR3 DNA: TGCGCCAGCAGCTTTGGACAGGGGGCAGCTCGCACCATATATTTT
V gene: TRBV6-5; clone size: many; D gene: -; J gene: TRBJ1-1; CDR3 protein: CASSHDGEAFF; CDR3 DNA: TGTGCCAGCAGCCACGACGGTGAAGCTTTCTTT
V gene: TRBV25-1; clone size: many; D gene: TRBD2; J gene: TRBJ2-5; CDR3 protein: CASSAGLAGGKTQYF; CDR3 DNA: TGTGCCAGCAGTGCAGGACTAGCGGGGGGGAAGACCCAGTACTTC
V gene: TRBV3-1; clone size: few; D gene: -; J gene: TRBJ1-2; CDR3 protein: CASSQGWGNDYGYTF; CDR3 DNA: TGTGCCAGCAGCCAAGGATGGGGAAACGACTATGGCTACACCTTC
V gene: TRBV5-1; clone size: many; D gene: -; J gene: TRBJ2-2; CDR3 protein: CASSLAATGELFF; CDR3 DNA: TGCGCCAGCAGCTTGGCCGCAACCGGGGAGCTGTTTTTT
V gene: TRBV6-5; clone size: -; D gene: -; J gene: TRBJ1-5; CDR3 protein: CASSYGRGGNQPQHF; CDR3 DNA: TGTGCCAGCAGTTACGGTAGGGGAGGCAATCAGCCCCAGCATTTT
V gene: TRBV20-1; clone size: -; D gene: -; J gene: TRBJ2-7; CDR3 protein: CSARDLGAIYEQYF; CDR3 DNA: TGCAGTGCAAGGGACTTAGGTGCCATCTACGAGCAGTACTTC
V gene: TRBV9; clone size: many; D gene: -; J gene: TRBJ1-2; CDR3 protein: CASSPEARVVRDGYTF; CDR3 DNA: TGTGCCAGCAGCCCAGAGGCCCGTGTAGTTAGGGATGGCTACACCTTC
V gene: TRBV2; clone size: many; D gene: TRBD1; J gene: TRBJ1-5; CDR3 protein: CASSEDRGNLLQPQHF; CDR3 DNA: TGTGCCAGCAGTGAAGACAGGGGGAATTTACTTCAGCCCCAGCATTTT
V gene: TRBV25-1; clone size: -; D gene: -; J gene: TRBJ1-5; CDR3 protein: CASSEKQGNQPQHF; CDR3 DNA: TGTGCCAGCAGCGAAAAACAGGGTAATCAGCCCCAGCATTTT
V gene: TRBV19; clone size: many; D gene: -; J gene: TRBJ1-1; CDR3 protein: CAGSSTGTPNTEAFF; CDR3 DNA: TGTGCCGGTAGTTCAACCGGGACACCTAACACTGAAGCTTTCTTT
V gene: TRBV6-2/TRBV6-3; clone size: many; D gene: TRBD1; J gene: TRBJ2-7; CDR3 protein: CASSYFTGTGRNEQYF; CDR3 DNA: TGTGCCAGCAGTTACTTCACCGGGACAGGTAGGAACGAGCAGTACTTC
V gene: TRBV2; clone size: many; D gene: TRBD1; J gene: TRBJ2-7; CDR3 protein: CASNIGTGPYEQYF; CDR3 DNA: TGTGCCAGCAACATAGGGACAGGGCCCTACGAGCAGTACTTC
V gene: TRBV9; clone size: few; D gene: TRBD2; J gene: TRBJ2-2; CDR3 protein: CASSLLAGVSGTGELFF; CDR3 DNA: TGTGCCAGCAGCCTACTAGCGGGAGTCTCTGGCACCGGGGAGCTGTTTTTT
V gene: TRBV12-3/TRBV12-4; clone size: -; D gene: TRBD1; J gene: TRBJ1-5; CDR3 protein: CASSPTGEYQPQHF; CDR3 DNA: TGTGCCAGCAGTCCCACAGGGGAGTATCAGCCCCAGCATTTT
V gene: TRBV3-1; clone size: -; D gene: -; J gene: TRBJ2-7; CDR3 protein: CASSQESRLVLREQYF; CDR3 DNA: TGTGCCAGCAGCCAAGAAAGCAGGTTGGTACTGAGGGAGCAGTACTTC
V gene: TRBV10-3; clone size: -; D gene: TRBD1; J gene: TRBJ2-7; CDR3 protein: CAISTDRGGEQYF; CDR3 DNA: TGTGCCATCAGTACCGACAGGGGAGGTGAGCAGTACTTC
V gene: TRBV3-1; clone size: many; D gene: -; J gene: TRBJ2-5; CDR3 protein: CASSQVQVEQETQYF; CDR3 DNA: TGTGCCAGCAGCCAAGTACAGGTCGAACAAGAGACCCAGTACTTC
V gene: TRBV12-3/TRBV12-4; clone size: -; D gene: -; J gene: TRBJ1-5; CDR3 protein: CASSRAAGINQPQHF; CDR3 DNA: TGTGCCAGCAGCCGCGCCGCAGGGATCAATCAGCCCCAGCATTTT
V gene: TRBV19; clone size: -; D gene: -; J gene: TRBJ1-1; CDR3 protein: CTSSISDIEAFF; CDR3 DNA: TGTACCAGTAGTATATCGGATATTGAAGCTTTCTTT